Sequencing of this T cell receptor beta chain was carried out in a study of blood T cells in healthy people across ages. Study-level results: The donors' CMV status was not determined, possibly confounding changes in expanded clonotypes. The unsorted PBMCs prevented any conclusive comparison of naive versus antigen-experienced cells.

CDR1 and CDR2 from the germline V gene are SGDLS and YYNGEE. V was clipped by 4 bases and J by 5 bases, with 13 bases between them. The CDR3 loop spans 14 amino acids. A minimum of 6 million PBMCs was isolated per sample. Comment on this clonotype: No antigen is known for it.

For the second PCR, which ran for roughly 6 to 12 cycles, a sample-barcoded 5' primer and a J-beta primer mix were used. TCRdb reprocessed the 5' RACE reads via MiXCR and lists one record per CDR3 protein. Here the sample spans roughly 2 million distinct CDR3 sequences, roughly 49% being singletons. Sequenced sample: blood. This TCR came from a woman aged 40 to 50 in good health. The chain couples TRBV9 to TRBJ2-1; TRBD1 or TRBD2 may be the D gene (5 bases each). CDR3 protein: CASSSGPWHNEQFF. DNA of the CDR3: TGTGCCAGCAGCTCGGGACCCTGGCACAATGAGCAGTTCTTC.